These T cell receptor beta chains were read from a single sample in a study of neoadjuvant anti-PD-1 for oral cavity cancer. Here immunoSEQ multiplex PCR was the method, and the copy in TCRdb shows in-frame clones only, minus some. The repertoire holds over 1,300 clones, with approximately 56% as singletons. Specimen: tumor tissue, collected after nivolumab (anti-PD-1) treatment. The receptors shown here come from a person aged 35-79 years with oral cavity squamous cell carcinoma. The conserved cysteine and the conserved F or W are not part of the CDR3 here. The order of the fields is V gene, J gene, CDR3 protein.

>TRBV10-2|TRBJ1-2
ASSSQGTGGYT
>TRBV19|TRBJ2-1
ASSGLPYNEQF
>TRBV7-9|TRBJ2-7
ASSPPSHYEQY
>TRBV5-6|TRBJ1-3
ASSSQGNTIY
>TRBV2|TRBJ1-1
ASCPGDGTEAF
>TRBV27|TRBJ2-3
ASRPGTGGTDTQY
>TRBV19|TRBJ1-5
ASSTRTGSNQPQH
>TRBV18|TRBJ2-7
ASSPMGNPYEQY
>TRBV2|TRBJ2-5
ASSLTSARETQY
>TRBV5-1|TRBJ2-2
ASSLGQHNTGELF
>TRBV10-3|TRBJ2-1
AISEGPKQF
>TRBV27|TRBJ2-7
ASSSRSPRGRIEQY
>TRBV4-3|TRBJ2-1
ASSQVGAYGNEQF
>TRBV5-1|TRBJ2-2
ASSPGGPTGELF
>TRBV5-1|TRBJ1-5
ASSLEQGGQPQH
>TRBV7-8|TRBJ2-7
ASSLESGLAGGASYEQY
>TRBV5-1|TRBJ2-1
ASSLLGLAGGKGEQF
>TRBV2|TRBJ1-2
ASSDTLQGDYGYT
>TRBV6-1|TRBJ1-3
ASSEGHQGNTIY
>TRBV6-5|TRBJ2-1
ASSGGQGIVHEQF
>TRBV5-7|TRBJ2-2
ASSPGLDLDGELF
>TRBV7-9|TRBJ2-7
ASSPRDYTYEQY
>TRBV6-5|TRBJ2-4
ASSWALPNIQY
>TRBV30|TRBJ2-7
AWSRGLDYEQY
>TRBV7-8|TRBJ1-1
ASSSDRGPTEAF
>TRBV10-3|TRBJ1-4
AISGSGHFEKLF
>TRBV6-6|TRBJ2-7
ASSDSGYEQY
>TRBV7-3|TRBJ2-1
ASSLMASGMGEQF
>TRBV2|TRBJ1-3
ASRLGGRGLIDGSTIY
>TRBV7-9|TRBJ1-5
ASSPTWGPNQPQH
>TRBV6-5|TRBJ2-7
ASRPGQGLGEQY
>TRBV19|TRBJ1-3
ASSIASGNTIY
>TRBV15|TRBJ1-5
ATSMGGGGQPQH
>TRBV4-1|TRBJ2-2
ASSGTSGRALANTGELF
>TRBV7-9|TRBJ1-3
ASSLALGAPSGNTIY
>TRBV6-4|TRBJ1-1
ASSASFNTEAF
>TRBV6-5|TRBJ2-7
ASSGWTSPYEQY
>TRBV7-9|TRBJ2-7
ASSLGLAGEQY
>TRBV9|TRBJ2-3
ASSVAGLTDTQY
>TRBV28|TRBJ2-1
ASSTSGRAVGEQF
>TRBV5-8|TRBJ2-1
ASSLYLGSSGGYNEQF
>TRBV7-9|TRBJ2-7
ASSDRDYSYEQY
>TRBV7-9|TRBJ1-1
ASSPPGTGDTEAF
>TRBV7-8|TRBJ2-5
ASSLEGTQY
>TRBV19|TRBJ2-3
ASSSQGSDTQY
>TRBV4-1|TRBJ2-2
ASSQDVFAGGTGELF
>TRBV6-1|TRBJ1-3
ASRSRESNTIY
>TRBV6-1|TRBJ1-1
ASSTANTEAF
>TRBV19|TRBJ2-7
ASRAPGTAATYEQY
>TRBV10-3|TRBJ1-5
ANQRDRDQPQH
>TRBV6-5|TRBJ2-2
ASRMAGELF
>TRBV6-6|TRBJ2-7
ASSYPGQQY
>TRBV6-5|TRBJ2-2
ASSFQGTGELF
>TRBV28|TRBJ1-2
ASSGREGFYGYT
>TRBV6-1|TRBJ1-2
ASSEDRANYGYT
>TRBV7-6|TRBJ2-2
ASSPRSGRGGELF
>TRBV18|TRBJ2-7
ASSPGTGYEQY